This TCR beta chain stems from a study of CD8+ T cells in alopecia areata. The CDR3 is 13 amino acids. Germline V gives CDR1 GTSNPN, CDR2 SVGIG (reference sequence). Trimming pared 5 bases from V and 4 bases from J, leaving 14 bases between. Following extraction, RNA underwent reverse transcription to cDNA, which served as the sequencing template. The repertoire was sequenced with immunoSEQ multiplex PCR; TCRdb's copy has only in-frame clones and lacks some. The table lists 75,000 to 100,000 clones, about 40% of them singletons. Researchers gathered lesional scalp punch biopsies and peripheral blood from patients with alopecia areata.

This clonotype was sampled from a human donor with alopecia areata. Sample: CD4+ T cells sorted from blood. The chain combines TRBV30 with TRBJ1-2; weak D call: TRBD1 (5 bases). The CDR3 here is CAWASGTFYGYTF. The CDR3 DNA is TGTGCCTGGGCATCCGGGACTTTCTATGGCTACACCTTC. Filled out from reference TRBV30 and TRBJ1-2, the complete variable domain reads SQTIHQWPATLVQPVGSPLSLECTVEGTSNPNLYWYRQAAGRGLQLLFYSVGIGQISSEVPQNLSASRPQDRQFILSSKKLLLSDSGFYLCAWASGTFYGYTFGSGTRLTVV.